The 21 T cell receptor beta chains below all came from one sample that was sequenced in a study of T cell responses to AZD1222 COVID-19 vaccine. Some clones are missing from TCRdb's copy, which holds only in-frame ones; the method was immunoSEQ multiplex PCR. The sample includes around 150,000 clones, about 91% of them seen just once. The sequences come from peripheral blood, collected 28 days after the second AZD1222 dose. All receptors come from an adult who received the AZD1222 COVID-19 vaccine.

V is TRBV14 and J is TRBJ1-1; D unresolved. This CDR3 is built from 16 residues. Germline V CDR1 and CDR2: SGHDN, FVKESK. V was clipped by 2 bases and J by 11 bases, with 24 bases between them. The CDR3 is CASSQPVAWKCYSAFF. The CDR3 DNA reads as TGTGCCAGCAGCCAACCTGTCGCCTGGAAGTGTTATAGTGCTTTCTTT.

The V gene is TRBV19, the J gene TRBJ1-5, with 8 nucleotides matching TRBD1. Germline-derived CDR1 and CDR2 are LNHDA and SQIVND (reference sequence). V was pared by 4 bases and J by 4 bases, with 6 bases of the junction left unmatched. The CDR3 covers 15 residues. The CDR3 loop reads CASSTQDRGNQPQHF. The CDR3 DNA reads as TGTGCCAGTAGTACACAAGACAGGGGTAATCAGCCCCAGCATTTT. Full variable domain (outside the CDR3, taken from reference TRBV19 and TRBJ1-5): DGGITQSPKYLFRKEGQNVTLSCEQNLNHDAMYWYRQDPGQGLRLIYYSQIVNDFQKGDIAEGYSVSREKKESFPLTVTSAQKNPTAFYLCASSTQDRGNQPQHFGDGTRLSIL.

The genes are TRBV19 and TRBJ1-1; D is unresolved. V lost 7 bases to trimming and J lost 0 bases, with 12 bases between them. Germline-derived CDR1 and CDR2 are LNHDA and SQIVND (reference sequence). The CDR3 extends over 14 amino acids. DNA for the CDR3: TGTGCCAGTAAAGCGACATACATGAACACTGAAGCTTTCTTT. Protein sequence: CASKATYMNTEAFF.

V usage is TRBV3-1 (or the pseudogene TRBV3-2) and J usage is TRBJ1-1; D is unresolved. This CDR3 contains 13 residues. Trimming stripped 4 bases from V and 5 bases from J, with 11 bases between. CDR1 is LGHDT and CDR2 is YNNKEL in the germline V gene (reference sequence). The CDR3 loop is CASSPHHGTEAFF. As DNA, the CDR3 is TGTGCCAGCAGCCCCCATCATGGGACTGAAGCTTTCTTT.

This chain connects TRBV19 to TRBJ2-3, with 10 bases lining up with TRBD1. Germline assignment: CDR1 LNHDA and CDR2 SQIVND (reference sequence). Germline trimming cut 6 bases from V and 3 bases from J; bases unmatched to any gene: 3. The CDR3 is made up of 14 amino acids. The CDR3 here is CASRGGQGTDTQYF. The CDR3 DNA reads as TGTGCCAGTAGGGGGGGACAGGGGACAGATACGCAGTATTTT.

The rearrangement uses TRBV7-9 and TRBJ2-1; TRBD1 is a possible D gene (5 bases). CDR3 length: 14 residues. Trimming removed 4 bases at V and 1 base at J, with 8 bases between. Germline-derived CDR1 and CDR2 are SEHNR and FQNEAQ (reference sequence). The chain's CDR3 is CASSSKGSYNEQFF. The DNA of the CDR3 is TGTGCCAGCAGCTCAAAGGGGTCCTACAATGAGCAGTTCTTC.

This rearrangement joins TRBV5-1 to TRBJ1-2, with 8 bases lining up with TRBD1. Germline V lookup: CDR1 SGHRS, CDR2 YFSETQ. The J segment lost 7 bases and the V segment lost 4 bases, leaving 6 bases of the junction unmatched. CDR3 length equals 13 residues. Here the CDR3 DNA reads TGCGCCAGCAGCCCCCGGACAGGGTTTGGCTACACCTTC. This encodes CASSPRTGFGYTF.

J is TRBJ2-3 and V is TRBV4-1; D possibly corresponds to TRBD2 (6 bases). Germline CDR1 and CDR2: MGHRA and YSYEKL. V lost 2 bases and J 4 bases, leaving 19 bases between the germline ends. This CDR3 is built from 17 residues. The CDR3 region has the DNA TGCGCCAGCAGCCAACACGGGAGAAGTGGGGACGCAGATACGCAGTATTTT. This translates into CASSQHGRSGDADTQYF.

CDR3 in amino acids: CASNTGTGNSPLHF. The CDR3, as DNA: TGTGCCAGCAACACCGGGACAGGAAATTCACCCCTCCACTTT. The V call is TRBV6-5, the J call TRBJ1-6; 8 bases match TRBD1. CDR3 size: 14 residues. After removal of 7 bases from V and 7 bases from J, the junction contained 6 bases not matched to a gene. Germline CDR1 MNHEY, CDR2 SVGAGI.

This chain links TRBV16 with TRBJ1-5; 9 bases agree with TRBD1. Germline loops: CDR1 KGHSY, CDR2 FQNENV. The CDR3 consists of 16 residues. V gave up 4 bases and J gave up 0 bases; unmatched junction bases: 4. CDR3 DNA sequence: TGTGCCAGCAGCCCGACAGGGGGGAATAGCAATCAGCCCCAGCATTTT. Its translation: CASSPTGGNSNQPQHF.

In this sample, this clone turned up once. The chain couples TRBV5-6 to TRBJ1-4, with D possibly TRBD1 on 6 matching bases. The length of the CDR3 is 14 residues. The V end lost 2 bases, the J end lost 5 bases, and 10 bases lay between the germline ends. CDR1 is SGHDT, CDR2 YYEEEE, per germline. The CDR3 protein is CASSFMQGNEKLFF. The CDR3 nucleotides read TGTGCCAGCAGCTTCATGCAGGGGAATGAAAAACTGTTTTTT.

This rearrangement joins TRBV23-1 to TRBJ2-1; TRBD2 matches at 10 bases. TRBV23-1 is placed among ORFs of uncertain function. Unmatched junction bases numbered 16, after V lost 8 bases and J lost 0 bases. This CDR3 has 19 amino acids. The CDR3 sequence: CASYSGASGGLSSYNEQFF. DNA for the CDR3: TGCGCCAGCTACTCTGGGGCTAGCGGGGGCCTTAGCTCCTACAATGAGCAGTTCTTC.

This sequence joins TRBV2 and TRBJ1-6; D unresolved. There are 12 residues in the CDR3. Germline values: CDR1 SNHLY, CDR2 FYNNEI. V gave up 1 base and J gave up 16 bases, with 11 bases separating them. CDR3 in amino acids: CASSEDAPTLHF. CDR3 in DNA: TGTGCCAGCAGTGAAGATGCCCCCACACTCCACTTT.

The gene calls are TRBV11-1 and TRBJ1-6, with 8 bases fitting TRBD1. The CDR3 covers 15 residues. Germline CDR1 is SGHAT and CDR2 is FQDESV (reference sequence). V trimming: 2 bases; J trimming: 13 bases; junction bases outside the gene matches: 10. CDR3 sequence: CASSLQDRGRAPLHF. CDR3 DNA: TGTGCCAGCAGCTTACAAGACAGGGGTAGGGCGCCCCTCCACTTT.

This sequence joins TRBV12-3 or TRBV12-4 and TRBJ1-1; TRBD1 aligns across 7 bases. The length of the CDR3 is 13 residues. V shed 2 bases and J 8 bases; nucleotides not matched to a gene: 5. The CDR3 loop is CASSLNLGQEAFF. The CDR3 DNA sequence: TGTGCCAGCAGTTTAAATTTGGGACAGGAAGCTTTCTTT.

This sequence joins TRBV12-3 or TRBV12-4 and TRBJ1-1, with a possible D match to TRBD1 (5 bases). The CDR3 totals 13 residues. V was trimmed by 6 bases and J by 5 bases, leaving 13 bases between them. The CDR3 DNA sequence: TGTGCCAGCAGCCCCTTTAGGGGAACTGAAGCTTTCTTT. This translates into CASSPFRGTEAFF.

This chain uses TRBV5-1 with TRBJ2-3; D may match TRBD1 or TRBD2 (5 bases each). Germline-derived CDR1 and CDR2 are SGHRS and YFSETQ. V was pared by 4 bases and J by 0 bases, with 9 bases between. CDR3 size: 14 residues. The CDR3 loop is CASSPGRSTDTQYF. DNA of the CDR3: TGCGCCAGCAGCCCGGGACGGAGCACAGATACGCAGTATTTT.

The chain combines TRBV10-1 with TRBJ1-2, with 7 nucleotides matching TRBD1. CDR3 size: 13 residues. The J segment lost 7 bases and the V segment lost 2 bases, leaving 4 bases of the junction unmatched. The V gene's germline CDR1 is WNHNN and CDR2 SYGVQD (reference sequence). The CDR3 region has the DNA TGCGCCAGCAGTGAGGACAGGGTGGCTGGCTACACCTTC. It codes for CASSEDRVAGYTF.

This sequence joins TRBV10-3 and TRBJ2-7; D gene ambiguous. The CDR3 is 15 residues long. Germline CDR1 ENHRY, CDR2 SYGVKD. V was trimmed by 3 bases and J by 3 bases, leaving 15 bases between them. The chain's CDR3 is CAISDMAVSDYEQYF. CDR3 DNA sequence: TGTGCCATCAGTGATATGGCAGTATCTGACTACGAGCAGTACTTC.

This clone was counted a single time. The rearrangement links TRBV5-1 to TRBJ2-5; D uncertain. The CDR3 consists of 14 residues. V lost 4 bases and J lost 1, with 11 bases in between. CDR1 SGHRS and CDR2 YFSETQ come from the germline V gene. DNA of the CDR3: TGCGCCAGCAGCCCTAGTAGTGGCCAAGAGACCCAGTACTTC. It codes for CASSPSSGQETQYF.

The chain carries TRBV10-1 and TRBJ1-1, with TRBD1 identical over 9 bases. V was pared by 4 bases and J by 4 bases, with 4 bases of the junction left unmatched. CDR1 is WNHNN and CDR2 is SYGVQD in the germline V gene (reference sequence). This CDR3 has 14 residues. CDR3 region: CASSATGGRTEAFF. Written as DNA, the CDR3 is TGCGCCAGCAGTGCCACAGGGGGCCGCACTGAAGCTTTCTTT.